This T cell receptor beta chain was identified in a study of blood T cell repertoires in COVID-19. Study at large: The analysed material was cDNA or gDNA that came from T cells, B-cell-depleted T cells, or PBMCs.

Only in-frame clones appear in the TCRdb table, and some are missing; sequencing was by immunoSEQ multiplex PCR. The data hold 200,000 to 300,000 clones, with approximately 86% observed a single time. This CDR3 is 14 amino acids long. Germline V CDR1 and CDR2: SEHNR, FQNEAQ (reference sequence). The ends were cut back, 8 bases at V and 7 bases at J, with 18 bases in the middle. This chain links TRBV7-9 with TRBJ1-5; the D is unclear. The receptor was derived from a man aged 25 to 40 with active or convalescent COVID-19. Material for sequencing was peripheral blood. The CDR3 region is CASPCWNGEQPQHF. CDR3 in DNA: TGTGCCAGCCCATGTTGGAATGGAGAACAGCCCCAGCATTTT.